The sequence of this TCR beta chain was determined in a study of Graves' ophthalmopathy and Graves' hyperthyroidism. As for the study in general: Hyperthyroidism was considered stable when no ophthalmopathy appeared within 18 months of follow-up. General study findings and limits: Most thyroid clonotypes with frequency above 0.001 were detected in blood too.

In its sample, this clonotype was seen many times. Its matching antigen is unknown. Amplification from RNA transcripts yielded the TCR beta CDR3 regions. Second-round multiplex PCR followed a first-round RT-PCR using HTBI primers. TCRdb analysed the multiplex PCR reads with MiXCR anew, one entry per CDR3 protein. The table lists over a million distinct CDR3 sequences, about 36% of them singletons. The diagnostic workup employed clinical symptoms, serum thyroxine, TRAb, thyroid ultrasound and orbital computed tomography. Germline CDR1 SGHTA, CDR2 FQGNSA. The CDR3 length is 15 residues. The ends were cut back, 5 bases at V and 2 bases at J, with 15 bases in the middle.

This chain links TRBV7-2 with TRBJ2-5; D gene unclear. Sequences were obtained from peripheral blood or thyroid tissue (not recorded which). This clonotype originated in an adult man with Graves' hyperthyroidism. Here the CDR3 reads CASSMKRANQETQYF. CDR3 sequence (DNA): TGTGCCAGCAGCATGAAAAGGGCAAATCAAGAGACCCAGTACTTC. Full variable domain (rest looked up from reference TRBV7-2 and TRBJ2-5): GAGVSQSPSNKVTEKGKDVELRCDPISGHTALYWYRQSLGQGLEFLIYFQGNSAPDKSGLPSDRFSAERTGGSVSTLTIQRTQQEDSAVYLCASSMKRANQETQYFGPGTRLLVL.